These 17 T cell receptor beta chains came from one sample sequenced in a study of PD-1 blockade in classical Hodgkin lymphoma. Time point described: cycle 4 day 1 (C4D1), after 5 to 7 weeks of nivolumab. Relapse after autologous stem cell transplantation occurred in every patient, and brentuximab vedotin exposure varied. Thawed PBMCs yielded CD4+ T cells through magnetic negative selection. Libraries were prepared by immunoSEQ multiplex PCR; TCRdb keeps only in-frame clonotypes and omits some of them. In the table there are about 22,000 clones, about 70% of which are singletons. The sample in question was CD4+ T cells from blood, obtained before the fourth cycle of nivolumab. Receptor source: a human donor with classical Hodgkin lymphoma.

This chain uses TRBV5-1 with TRBJ1-1, with 7 nucleotides matching TRBD1. Germline trimming cut 4 bases from V and 0 bases from J; bases unmatched to any gene: 3. The CDR3 covers 14 residues. CDR1 is SGHRS, CDR2 YFSETQ, per germline. As DNA, the CDR3 is TGCGCCAGCAGCGGGGGACAGATGAACACTGAAGCTTTCTTT. It yields the protein CASSGGQMNTEAFF.

This clone has only a few counts. The rearrangement uses TRBV25-1 and TRBJ2-7; TRBD1 might be the D (6 bases). V was pared by 7 bases and J by 3 bases, with 16 bases between. Germline values: CDR1 MGHDK, CDR2 SYGVNS. This CDR3 is built from 14 residues. The chain's CDR3 is CASMARGVIYEQYF. The CDR3 nucleotides are TGTGCCAGCATGGCCAGGGGAGTAATCTACGAGCAGTACTTC.

The V and J genes are TRBV6-1 and TRBJ1-1, with D perhaps TRBD1 (6 bases). This CDR3 is 13 amino acids long. Trimming removed 4 bases from V and 5 bases from J, with 11 bases in between. Germline loops: CDR1 MNHNS, CDR2 SASEGT. In DNA form, the CDR3 reads TGTGCCAGCAGTGCCAGGGGTAGGACTGAAGCTTTCTTT. Residues: CASSARGRTEAFF.

This rearrangement joins TRBV19 to TRBJ1-2; 8 nucleotides line up with TRBD1. The CDR3 spans 20 residues. Trimming took 3 bases from V and 5 from J; bases not matched to a gene: 23. Looked up from germline, CDR1 is LNHDA and CDR2 is SQIVND (reference sequence). The CDR3 here is CASSIRTGSQWGRSTYGYTF. CDR3 DNA: TGTGCCAGTAGTATCCGGACAGGGAGTCAATGGGGCCGTTCCACTTATGGCTACACCTTC.

The J gene is TRBJ2-5, the V gene TRBV9, with D perhaps TRBD2 (6 bases). CDR3 length: 16 residues. Germline V lookup: CDR1 SGDLS, CDR2 YYNGEE. V was pared by 4 bases and J by 2 bases, with 18 bases between. The CDR3, as DNA: TGTGCCAGCAGCCTAGACGGGGGTGCGAAACAAGAGACCCAGTACTTC. Protein sequence: CASSLDGGAKQETQYF.

The V gene is TRBV28, the J gene TRBJ2-7; 10 bases fit TRBD1. This CDR3 has 16 residues. The ends lost 7 bases at V and 3 bases at J; junction bases unmatched: 12. Germline assignment: CDR1 MDHEN and CDR2 SYDVKM. The CDR3 loop reads CASKGFGGQGFYEQYF. CDR3 in DNA: TGTGCCAGCAAAGGTTTCGGGGGACAGGGGTTCTACGAGCAGTACTTC.

The J gene is TRBJ1-2, the V gene TRBV25-1; no definite D call. The CDR3 is made up of 14 amino acids. Germline CDR1 MGHDK, CDR2 SYGVNS. V lost 6 bases to trimming and J lost 8 bases, with 19 bases between them. The DNA for the CDR3 is TGTGCCAGCAGCGCAACTACCCCTTTGGTAGGCTACACCTTC. This encodes CASSATTPLVGYTF.

The rearrangement uses TRBV7-3 and TRBJ2-2; D gene ambiguous. This CDR3 comprises 15 residues. V shed 5 bases and J shed 1 base, with 11 bases lying between them. CDR1 and CDR2 from the germline V gene are SGHTA and FQGTGA. Here the CDR3 reads CASSPRAGNTGELFF. The CDR3 DNA is TGTGCCAGCAGCCCCCGGGCTGGGAACACCGGGGAGCTGTTTTTT.

The count of this clone is one. V usage is TRBV7-2 and J usage is TRBJ2-5, with D possibly TRBD2 on 6 matching bases. The CDR3 is made up of 14 amino acids. V lost 5 bases and J lost 4, with 14 bases in between. Germline CDR1 is SGHTA and CDR2 is FQGNSA. CDR3 sequence (DNA): TGTGCCAGCAGCCCGGGACTCTCGGTAGAGACCCAGTACTTC. Encoded protein: CASSPGLSVETQYF.

The J gene is TRBJ1-1, the V gene TRBV4-3; D not certain. The CDR3 has 15 residues. Germline-derived CDR1 and CDR2 are LGHNA and YSLEER. The V and J ends lost 0 bases and 0 bases respectively, with 8 bases between them. The CDR3 loop is CASSQEGLMNTEAFF. CDR3 nucleotides: TGCGCCAGCAGCCAAGAAGGGTTGATGAACACTGAAGCTTTCTTT.

This chain joins TRBV4-3 and TRBJ1-3, with D unclear. Germline CDR1 and CDR2: LGHNA and YSLEER. V lost 1 base to trimming and J lost 0 bases, with 10 bases between them. The CDR3 spans 16 residues. CDR3 nucleotide sequence: TGCGCCAGCAGCCAAGCTGCAGGAACCTCTGGAAACACCATATATTTT. Amino acid sequence: CASSQAAGTSGNTIYF.

This clone was seen a few times. The chain joins TRBV7-9 to TRBJ1-5; D is perhaps TRBD1 (5 bases). The CDR3 consists of 13 residues. Per the germline V gene, CDR1 is SEHNR and CDR2 is FQNEAQ (reference sequence). Trimming took off 5 bases at V and 6 bases at J, with 11 bases between the two ends. CDR3 nucleotides: TGTGCCAGCAGCGATTCAGGGTCTCAGCCCCAGCATTTT. Residues: CASSDSGSQPQHF.

The rearrangement joins TRBV14 to TRBJ1-3, with 8 bases aligning to TRBD1. The CDR3 is 15 residues long. The V segment lost 4 bases and the J segment 3 bases; nucleotides outside the gene matches: 5. The germline V gene has CDR1 SGHDN and CDR2 FVKESK. CDR3: CASSLGQGGGNTIYF. In DNA, the CDR3 is TGTGCCAGCAGCCTCGGACAGGGCGGTGGAAACACCATATATTTT.

The gene calls are TRBV25-1 and TRBJ1-2; 7 bases match TRBD1. The V gene's germline CDR1 is MGHDK and CDR2 SYGVNS. The CDR3 length is 15 residues. V lost 6 bases, J lost 0 bases, and 7 bases stayed unmatched. The CDR3 DNA is TGTGCCAGCAGCGACTGGACAGGCGCTAACTATGGCTACACCTTC. Its translation is CASSDWTGANYGYTF.

The J gene is TRBJ1-2, the V gene TRBV5-1; D gene uncertain. CDR3 size: 14 residues. Germline CDR1 SGHRS, CDR2 YFSETQ. V was trimmed by 1 base and J by 8 bases, leaving 15 bases between them. CDR3 DNA: TGCGCCAGCAGCTTGACCCCGTCTGACTCAGGCTACACCTTC. Residues: CASSLTPSDSGYTF.

The chain employs TRBV2 and TRBJ1-1; 8 bases are a match to TRBD1. CDR3 length: 14 amino acids. Trimming took 4 bases from V and 3 from J; bases not matched to a gene: 4. Looked up from germline, CDR1 is SNHLY and CDR2 is FYNNEI. CDR3 in amino acids: CASSGYRGDTEAFF. Here the CDR3 DNA reads TGTGCCAGCAGTGGATACAGGGGGGACACTGAAGCTTTCTTT.

This clone appeared a few times. V usage is TRBV4-2 and J usage is TRBJ1-5, with D possibly matching TRBD1 (5 bases). The CDR3 is made up of 13 amino acids. Germline CDR1 and CDR2: LGHNA and YNFKEQ. Trimming took 0 bases from V and 9 from J, leaving 9 bases between them. The DNA for the CDR3 is TGTGCCAGCAGCCAAGATGTTGGGGGGCCCCAGCATTTT. This gives the protein CASSQDVGGPQHF.